This T cell receptor beta chain was identified in a study of a mutant IDH1 vaccine in newly diagnosed glioma. Whole-study context: The study gave patients eight vaccinations in weeks 1, 3, 5, 7, 11, 15, 19, 23.

Profiled with immunoSEQ multiplex PCR; TCRdb holds only in-frame clones, not every one. The top ten hold about 5.2% of the sample, which has around 46,000 clones, 78% seen once. About this clone itself: The antigen is unknown.

Time point in this sample: week 5, during vaccination. Every vaccination contained 300 ug of the mutant IDH1 20-mer peptide and was paired with topical imiquimod. Germline CDR1 SGHNT, CDR2 YYREEE (reference sequence). Trimming cost V 2 bases and J 5 bases; bases outside gene matches: 8. CDR3 size: 16 residues. Specimen: PBMCs, collected from a glioma patient whose treatment included an IDH1 peptide vaccine. The chain links TRBV5-4 to TRBJ2-2; 8 nucleotides match TRBD1. The TCR comes from a man aged 50-59 years with glioma. The CDR3 loop is CASSLREQGVTGELFF. For the CDR3, the DNA is TGTGCCAGCAGCTTACGCGAACAGGGGGTGACCGGGGAGCTGTTTTTT.